This T cell receptor beta chain was retrieved from a study of CD8+ T cells in alopecia areata. About the study: Those treated were given oral tofacitinib at 5 to 10 mg twice daily. The study gave tofacitinib for 6 to 18 months, then 6 months off drug.

Indicated treatment: oral pan-JAK inhibitor, 5-10 mg twice daily. The authors sorted CD4+ and CD8+ T cells from PBMCs. Reverse transcription of extracted RNA yielded cDNA, which provided the sequencing template. The repertoire was sequenced with immunoSEQ multiplex PCR; TCRdb's copy has only in-frame clones and lacks some. The sample includes approximately 210,000 clones, roughly 64% of them seen just once. Germline V gives CDR1 SGHRS, CDR2 YFSETQ. The J segment lost 7 bases and the V segment lost 4 bases, leaving 16 bases of the junction unmatched. The CDR3 spans 17 residues. The rearrangement joins TRBV5-1 to TRBJ2-1, with 8 nucleotides matching TRBD1. The sequence was collected from a human donor with alopecia areata. The sequences come from CD4+ T cells sorted from blood, collected at week 4, from a patient treated with tofacitinib. The CDR3: CASSTPWTGINLNEQFF. CDR3 sequence (DNA): TGCGCCAGCAGCACACCCTGGACAGGGATTAACCTAAATGAGCAGTTCTTC.